This T cell receptor beta chain comes out of a study of T cell changes during pregnancy in multiple sclerosis. Per germline, CDR1 LNHDA and CDR2 SQIVND (reference sequence). With 5 bases removed from V and 1 base from J, the gap between germline ends came to 18 bases. The CDR3 runs 17 residues. This clone has just one count. Some clones are missing from TCRdb's copy, which holds only in-frame ones; the method was immunoSEQ multiplex PCR. The profile covers 65,000 to 80,000 clones, with around nine tenths appearing a single time and approximately 0.2% taken by the ten largest. The chain couples TRBV19 to TRBJ1-5; D may be TRBD1 (6 bases). Here the sequenced sample was CD4+ T cells from peripheral blood mononuclear cells, taken before pregnancy. This sequence was found in a female donor with multiple sclerosis, enrolled in a pregnancy study. CDR3 DNA: TGTGCCAGTAGTCCTCTGGCGGCAGGGGAGAGCAATCAGCCCCAGCATTTT. Translating it yields CASSPLAAGESNQPQHF.